The clone carrying this T cell receptor beta chain was seen many times. Its antigen is not identified. The investigators amplified TCR beta CDR3 regions from RNA transcripts. Initially, a first-round RT-PCR of the TCR CDR3 employed the HTBI primer set. TCRdb independently ran MiXCR on the multiplex PCR reads; one entry per CDR3 protein. The table shows around 700,000 distinct CDR3 sequences, with 18% occurring only once. The CDR3 totals 13 residues. Germline V gene sequence: CDR1 SGHRS, CDR2 YFSETQ. Trimming pared 7 bases from V and 1 base from J, leaving 11 bases between. Not enrolled were patients with uncontrolled infection, other autoimmune disease, pregnancy or lactation. Clinical symptoms, serum thyroxine and TRAb, thyroid ultrasound and orbital computed tomography were used for the diagnoses. These data come from a study of T cells in Graves' hyperthyroidism and ophthalmopathy. Broader study findings: Most expanded thyroid clonotypes above 0.001 also appeared in blood.

The receptor was isolated from a woman aged 45-60 years with Graves' hyperthyroidism that later progressed to Graves' ophthalmopathy. The sample comprised blood. The J gene is TRBJ1-1, the V gene TRBV5-1; no firm D call. The CDR3 nucleotides are TGCGCCAGCGGGCCATCGGGGAACACTGAAGCTTTCTTT. This sequence encodes CASGPSGNTEAFF.